This passage covers 9 T cell receptor beta chains from one sample sequenced in a study of Tregs in tolerant kidney transplant recipients. Libraries were prepared by immunoSEQ multiplex PCR; TCRdb keeps only in-frame clonotypes and omits some of them. Among some 66,000 clones listed, roughly 92% were seen once. This material consisted of CD8+ T cells from blood, taken before the transplant. These receptors all stem from a human donor who received a combined kidney and bone marrow transplant.

The V gene is TRBV10-2, the J gene TRBJ2-5; D is unresolved. This CDR3 comprises 12 residues. CDR1 is WSHSY, CDR2 SAAADI, per germline. V gave up 8 bases and J gave up 5 bases, with 12 bases separating them. CDR3 coding DNA: TGCGCCAGCGCCGGCTTCGGGGAGACCCAGTACTTC. It translates to CASAGFGETQYF.

CDR3 in amino acids: CASSIEPGTIVDEQFF. The CDR3 DNA is TGTGCCAGCAGCATCGAACCCGGGACTATAGTGGATGAGCAGTTCTTC. The V call is TRBV7-7, the J call TRBJ2-1, with TRBD2 matching over 7 bases. CDR3 size: 16 residues. From germline, CDR1 is SSHAT and CDR2 FNYEAQ (reference sequence). With 5 bases clipped from V and 8 bases from J, the junction kept 15 bases outside the gene matches.

The chain has TRBV13 and TRBJ2-5; D ambiguous. Looked up from germline, CDR1 is PRHDT and CDR2 is FYEKMQ (reference sequence). The CDR3 extends over 12 amino acids. V lost 5 bases and J 7 bases, leaving 11 bases between the germline ends. CDR3 in amino acids: CASSPPVGTQYF. As DNA, the CDR3 is TGTGCCAGCAGCCCACCGGTTGGGACCCAGTACTTC.

V is TRBV5-6 and J is TRBJ2-4, with D unresolved. The V gene lost 4 bases and the J gene lost 2 bases, with 10 bases spanning the gap. This CDR3 has 14 amino acids. The germline V gene encodes CDR1 SGHDT and CDR2 YYEEEE. In nucleotides, the CDR3 is TGTGCCAGCAGCATTAGCTTAACCAAAAACATTCAGTACTTC. The encoded protein is CASSISLTKNIQYF.

The chain combines TRBV19 with TRBJ2-7; 8 positions agree with TRBD1. The germline CDR1 and CDR2 sequences are LNHDA and SQIVND (reference sequence). The trim removed 4 bases at V and 2 bases at J, leaving 10 bases unmatched. There are 16 residues in the CDR3. In nucleotides, the CDR3 is TGTGCCAGTAGTAGCGGACAGGGATATTCCCCCTACGAGCAGTACTTC. Protein product: CASSSGQGYSPYEQYF.

The V and J genes are TRBV7-3 and TRBJ1-2, with a tentative D call TRBD1 (5 bases). The CDR3 covers 13 residues. Germline V gives CDR1 SGHTA, CDR2 FQGTGA. The V end was cut by 2 bases, the J end by 8 bases, with 12 bases between. Written as DNA, the CDR3 is TGTGCCAGCAGCTTAGTCGGAGGGGCCGGCTACACCTTC. Its translation is CASSLVGGAGYTF.

This clone occurred a few times. The rearrangement uses TRBV4-1 and TRBJ1-3; a possible D gene is TRBD1 (5 bases). Deletions cut 0 bases from V and 4 bases from J, with 10 bases between. This CDR3 spans 15 amino acids. The germline V gene has CDR1 MGHRA and CDR2 YSYEKL. CDR3 nucleotides: TGCGCCAGCAGCCAAGATGGGGGGAAGGGAAACACCATATATTTT. Its translation: CASSQDGGKGNTIYF.

The gene calls are TRBV6-5 and TRBJ1-6; 8 nucleotides line up with TRBD1. This CDR3 spans 15 amino acids. Looked up from germline, CDR1 is MNHEY and CDR2 is SVGAGI. Trimming removed 4 bases from V and 9 bases from J; junction bases left unmatched: 8. DNA of the CDR3: TGTGCCAGCAGTTCCGCCGGGACAGGTGGTTCACCCCTCCACTTT. Translating gives CASSSAGTGGSPLHF.

This clone appeared a few times. The chain carries TRBV27 and TRBJ2-2, with 8 bases identical to TRBD2. Germline lookup yields CDR1 MNHEY and CDR2 SMNVEV (reference sequence). The CDR3 has 15 amino acids. After removal of 7 bases from V and 5 bases from J, the junction contained 9 bases not matched to a gene. CDR3 sequence reads: CASTRLASGTGELFF. The DNA for the CDR3 is TGTGCCAGCACCCGTCTAGCTAGCGGGACCGGGGAGCTGTTTTTT.